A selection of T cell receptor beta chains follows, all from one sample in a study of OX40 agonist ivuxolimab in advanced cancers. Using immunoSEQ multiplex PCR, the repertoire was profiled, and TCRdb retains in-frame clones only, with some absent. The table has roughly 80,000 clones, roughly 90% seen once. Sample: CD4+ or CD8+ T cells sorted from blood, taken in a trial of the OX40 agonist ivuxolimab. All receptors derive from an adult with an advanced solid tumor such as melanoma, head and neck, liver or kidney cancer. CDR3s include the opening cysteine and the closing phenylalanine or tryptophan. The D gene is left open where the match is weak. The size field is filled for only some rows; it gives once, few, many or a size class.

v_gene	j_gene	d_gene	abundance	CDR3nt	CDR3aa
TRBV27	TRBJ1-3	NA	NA	TGTGCCACCTCGGGGGATCTTGGAAACACCATATATTTT	CATSGDLGNTIYF
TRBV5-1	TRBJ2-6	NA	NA	TGCGCCAGCAGCTTGGACAGGGCCAACGTCCTGACTTTC	CASSLDRANVLTF
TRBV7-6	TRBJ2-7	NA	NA	TGTGCCAGCAGTACACAGGGCCACGAGCAGTACTTC	CASSTQGHEQYF
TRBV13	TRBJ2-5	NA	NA	TGTGCCAGCAGCTTAGATCGGGAGACCCAGTACTTC	CASSLDRETQYF
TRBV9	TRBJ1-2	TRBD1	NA	TGTGCCAGCAGTTATTCGTCAGGGGGCGGCTACACCTTC	CASSYSSGGGYTF
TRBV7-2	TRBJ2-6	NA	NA	TGTGCCAGCAGCCCTGACAGTGGCTCGGGGGCCAACGTCCTGACTTTC	CASSPDSGSGANVLTF
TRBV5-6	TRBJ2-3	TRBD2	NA	TGTGCCAGCAGCTTCCAGGGACTAGCGGGAGGTACAGATACGCAGTATTTT	CASSFQGLAGGTDTQYF
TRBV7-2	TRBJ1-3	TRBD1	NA	TGTGCCAGCAGCGCGACAGGGTTCGGAAACACCATATATTTT	CASSATGFGNTIYF
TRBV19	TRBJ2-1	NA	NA	TGTGCCAGTGGCGGCCAGCGGGAGCAGTTCTTC	CASGGQREQFF
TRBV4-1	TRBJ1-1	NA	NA	TGCGCCAGCAGCCCCGAACTTATTTCAGGGGCCTTCTTT	CASSPELISGAFF
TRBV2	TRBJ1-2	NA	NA	TGTGCCAGCAGTGGTATAGGTGGTAACTATGGCTACACCTTC	CASSGIGGNYGYTF
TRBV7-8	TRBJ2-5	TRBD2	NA	TGTGCCAGCAGCTTAGCTGGGGGAGGGGTCCGGGAGACCCAGTACTTC	CASSLAGGGVRETQYF
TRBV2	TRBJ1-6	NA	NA	TGTGCCAGCAGTGAAGCGCTAATGGGTGGATCCCTCCACTTT	CASSEALMGGSLHF
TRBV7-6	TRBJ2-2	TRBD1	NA	TGTGCCAGCAGCCAAGGACAGGGAATGGCCGGGGAGCTGTTTTTT	CASSQGQGMAGELFF
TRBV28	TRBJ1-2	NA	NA	TGTGCCAGCAGTTTTGGGGGTAGCTATGGCTACACCTTC	CASSFGGSYGYTF
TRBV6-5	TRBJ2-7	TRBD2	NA	TGTGCCAGCAGTTACTCCCTAGCGGGGGCCTACGAGCAGTACTTC	CASSYSLAGAYEQYF
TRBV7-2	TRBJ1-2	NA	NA	TGTGCCAGCAGCTTAATCTCTAACTATGGCTACACCTTC	CASSLISNYGYTF
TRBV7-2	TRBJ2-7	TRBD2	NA	TGTGCCAGCACCGGACTAGCGGGACTCGGAGAGCAGTACTTC	CASTGLAGLGEQYF
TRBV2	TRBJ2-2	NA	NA	TGTGCCAGCAGTGGGGATATAGCGAGAAACACCGGGGAGCTGTTTTTT	CASSGDIARNTGELFF
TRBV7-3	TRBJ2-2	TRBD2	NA	TGTGCCAGCAGCTTTTCTAGCGGCGGGGAGCTGTTTTTT	CASSFSSGGELFF
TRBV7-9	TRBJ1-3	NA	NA	TGTGCCAGCAGCTTGGATTCTCTCTTAAACACCATATATTTT	CASSLDSLLNTIYF
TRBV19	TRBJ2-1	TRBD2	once	TGTGCCAGTGGGCAGGTGCGGGAGGGGGTCGATGAGCAGTTCTTC	CASGQVREGVDEQFF
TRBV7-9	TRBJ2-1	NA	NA	TGTGCCAGCAGCTTAGACCAGGGACGCTACAATGAGCAGTTCTTC	CASSLDQGRYNEQFF
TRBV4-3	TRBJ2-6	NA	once	TGCGCCAGCAGCCAAGATCCCTATAAGGCCAACGTCCTGACTTTC	CASSQDPYKANVLTF
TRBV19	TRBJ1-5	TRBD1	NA	TGTGCCAGTCGAGGACAGGGGGCGATTAGTGGTCAGCCCCAGCATTTT	CASRGQGAISGQPQHF
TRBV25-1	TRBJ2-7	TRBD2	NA	TGTGCCACCTCCCACCTAGCGGGAGAGCGCGAGCAGTACTTC	CATSHLAGEREQYF
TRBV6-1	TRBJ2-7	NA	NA	TGTGCCAGCCGGCCGGGACAAATAAATAACTACGAGCAGTACTTC	CASRPGQINNYEQYF
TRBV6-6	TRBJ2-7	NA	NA	TGTGCCAGCAGTTACTCGAGAGGGTTCTACGAGCAGTACTTC	CASSYSRGFYEQYF
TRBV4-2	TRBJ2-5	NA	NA	TGTGCCAGCAGCCAAGCGGGACACTCACAAGAGACCCAGTACTTC	CASSQAGHSQETQYF